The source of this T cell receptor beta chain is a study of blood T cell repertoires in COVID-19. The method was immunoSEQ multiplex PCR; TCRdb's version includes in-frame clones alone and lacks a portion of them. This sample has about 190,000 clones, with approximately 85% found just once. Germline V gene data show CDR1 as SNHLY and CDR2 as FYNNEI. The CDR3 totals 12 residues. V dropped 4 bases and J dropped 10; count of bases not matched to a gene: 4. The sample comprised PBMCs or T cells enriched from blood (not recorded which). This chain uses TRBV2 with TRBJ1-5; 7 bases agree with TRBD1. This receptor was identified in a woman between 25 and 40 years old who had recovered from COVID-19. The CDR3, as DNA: TGTGCCAGCAGTGTTAGGGACAGCCCCCAGCATTTT. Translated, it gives CASSVRDSPQHF.